A single T cell receptor beta chain is shown here with its context. Its antigen is as yet unknown. This CDR3 is 18 amino acids long. J was trimmed by 1 base and V by 5 bases; bases with no gene match: 14. CDR1 is LNHDA, CDR2 SQIVND, per germline (reference sequence). Using immunoSEQ multiplex PCR, the repertoire was profiled, and TCRdb retains in-frame clones only, with some absent. The table lists tens of thousands of clones, just under 90% of them singletons. The data were taken from a study of OX40 agonist ivuxolimab in advanced cancers. Study context: Averaging about 60 years in age, with a range of 23 to 79, the cohort was around 85% male. Prior anti-PD-1, anti-PD-L1 or anti-CTLA-4 therapy was allowed; approximately 40% had some.

Study-level findings and limits: The CD4+ and CD8+ T cells in the blood had expanded clonally by week 6 at 0.1 to 3.0 mg/kg.

Sequenced material: CD4+ or CD8+ T cells sorted from blood, taken in a trial of the OX40 agonist ivuxolimab. The chain is built from TRBV19 and TRBJ2-4; the match to TRBD2 covers 7 bases. This clonotype was obtained from an adult with an advanced solid tumor such as melanoma, head and neck, liver or kidney cancer. The CDR3 sequence: CASSPREAPWLAKNIQYF. The CDR3 coding sequence is TGTGCCAGTAGTCCCCGGGAGGCCCCGTGGCTGGCCAAAAACATTCAGTACTTC.